This T cell receptor beta chain derives from a study of T cells after yellow fever vaccination. This clonotype was counted at least ten times. Its antigen remains unidentified. TCRdb re-derived calls from the 5' RACE reads in MiXCR, one entry per CDR3 protein. The sample includes more than 95,000 distinct CDR3 sequences, 7.2% of them seen just once. The CDR3 has 15 residues. V lost 3 bases and J 8 bases, leaving 17 bases between the germline ends. Germline assignment: CDR1 SGDLS and CDR2 YYNGEE. Study-wide findings and caveats: Clones from primary vaccination mostly reappeared after the booster (over 95% CD4, over 85% CD8). A minor fraction of clonotypes spanned both CD4 and CD8 compartments.

V usage is TRBV9 and J usage is TRBJ2-2, with D perhaps matching TRBD2 (6 bases). Sequences were derived from CD4+ T cells sorted from PBMCs, sampled about 41 days after the first yellow fever vaccination. The source of this sequence is a man aged 18-30 years who received the YFV17D yellow fever vaccine. The CDR3 nucleotides are TGTGCCAGCAGCGCCCCCGGGACTGCCGGGGGGGAGCTGTTTTTT. Translating gives CASSAPGTAGGELFF.